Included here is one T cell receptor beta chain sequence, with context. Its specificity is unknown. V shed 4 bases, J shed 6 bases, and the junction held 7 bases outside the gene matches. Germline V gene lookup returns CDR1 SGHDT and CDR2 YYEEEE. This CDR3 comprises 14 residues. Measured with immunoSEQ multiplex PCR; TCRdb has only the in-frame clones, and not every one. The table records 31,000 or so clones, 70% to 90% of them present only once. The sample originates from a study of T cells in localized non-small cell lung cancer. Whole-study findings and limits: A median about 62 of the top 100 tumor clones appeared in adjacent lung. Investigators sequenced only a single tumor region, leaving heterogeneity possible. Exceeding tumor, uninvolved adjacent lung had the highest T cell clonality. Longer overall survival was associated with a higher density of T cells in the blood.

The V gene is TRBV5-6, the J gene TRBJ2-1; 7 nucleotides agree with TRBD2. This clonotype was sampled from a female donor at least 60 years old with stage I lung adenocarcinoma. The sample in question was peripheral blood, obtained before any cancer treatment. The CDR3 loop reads CASSTGGGGNEQFF. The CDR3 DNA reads TGTGCCAGCAGCACAGGTGGGGGGGGCAATGAGCAGTTCTTC.